These 16 T cell receptor beta chains share one sample of origin, sequenced in a study of control samples from healthy donors and cancer patients. This table comes from immunoSEQ multiplex PCR, and its TCRdb copy is limited to in-frame clones, with some not included. Of 80,000 to 100,000 clones listed, just under 95% are singletons. The sample comprised blood. These receptors were taken from a human donor in good health. The donor label of this sample is uncertain.

The chain joins TRBV9 to TRBJ2-1, with 7 bases aligning to TRBD2. CDR1 and CDR2 (germline): SGDLS, YYNGEE. V lost 0 bases and J lost 3; bases outside the gene matches: 3. The CDR3 sequence is 15 residues long. The CDR3 sequence is CASSVGGGGYNEQFF. DNA of the CDR3: TGTGCCAGCAGCGTAGGCGGGGGAGGCTACAATGAGCAGTTCTTC.

This chain links TRBV6-5 with TRBJ2-3, with 8 positions matching TRBD1. CDR3 length equals 14 residues. CDR1 MNHEY and CDR2 SVGAGI come from the germline V gene. J gave up 3 bases and V 6 bases, and 5 bases lay outside the gene matches. CDR3 sequence: CASRSGGLTDTQYF. CDR3 nucleotides: TGTGCCAGCAGATCAGGGGGCTTGACAGATACGCAGTATTTT.

The gene calls are TRBV7-9 and TRBJ1-3; 8 bases fit TRBD1. The CDR3 is made up of 14 amino acids. Trimming cost V 5 bases and J 3 bases; bases outside gene matches: 3. CDR1 and CDR2 from the germline V gene are SEHNR and FQNEAQ (reference sequence). In DNA form, the CDR3 reads TGTGCCAGCAGCCGGACAGGGATTGGAAACACCATATATTTT. As protein: CASSRTGIGNTIYF.

The chain is built from TRBV5-1 and TRBJ2-7; TRBD1 is a possible D gene (5 bases). The germline V and J ends were trimmed by 4 bases and 7 bases, with 18 bases remaining between them. This CDR3 is 14 amino acids long. The germline V gene has CDR1 SGHRS and CDR2 YFSETQ. The CDR3: CASSADTTPGEQYF. In DNA, the CDR3 is TGCGCCAGCAGCGCGGACACCACTCCTGGAGAGCAGTACTTC.

A single count supports this clone. The gene calls are TRBV5-4 and TRBJ1-1; D is unresolved. The CDR3 contains 14 residues. Germline loops: CDR1 SGHNT, CDR2 YYREEE (reference sequence). V shed 2 bases and J shed 2 bases, with 10 bases lying between them. The CDR3 sequence: CASSFMGVNTEAFF. CDR3 DNA sequence: TGTGCCAGCAGCTTTATGGGAGTTAACACTGAAGCTTTCTTT.

This chain joins TRBV7-3 and TRBJ2-1; D is uncertain. The CDR3 totals 15 residues. V dropped 5 bases and J dropped 2 bases, with 13 bases sitting between them. CDR1 and CDR2 (germline): SGHTA, FQGTGA. CDR3 sequence reads: CASSPRAMAYNEQFF. CDR3 coding DNA: TGTGCCAGCAGCCCTCGGGCTATGGCCTACAATGAGCAGTTCTTC.

This chain connects TRBV27 to TRBJ1-5; no clear D gene. Germline lookup yields CDR1 MNHEY and CDR2 SMNVEV (reference sequence). There are 14 residues in the CDR3. V was cut by 6 bases and J by 4 bases, with 13 bases left in between. The DNA for the CDR3 is TGTGCCAGCAGATTAGAAGGTAATAATCAGCCCCAGCATTTT. Translation gives CASRLEGNNQPQHF.

The chain couples TRBV11-2 to TRBJ2-1, with 9 bases fitting TRBD2. The CDR3 covers 17 residues. V trimming: 5 bases; J trimming: 2 bases; junction bases outside the gene matches: 10. Germline CDR1 and CDR2: SGHAT and FQNNGV. The CDR3 is CASSQNRGLATYNEQFF. The CDR3 nucleotides are TGTGCCAGCAGCCAAAATAGGGGACTAGCCACCTACAATGAGCAGTTCTTC.

V and J are TRBV6-5 and TRBJ2-1; 12 bases agree with TRBD2. J was trimmed by 5 bases and V by 8 bases; bases with no gene match: 4. The length of the CDR3 is 14 residues. Germline assignment: CDR1 MNHEY and CDR2 SVGAGI. The CDR3 sequence is CASGLAGTNNEQFF. CDR3 nucleotides: TGTGCCAGCGGACTAGCGGGGACCAACAATGAGCAGTTCTTC.

This chain uses TRBV30 with TRBJ1-3; D is ambiguous. This CDR3 is 14 amino acids long. Looked up from germline, CDR1 is GTSNPN and CDR2 is SVGIG (reference sequence). V was trimmed by 5 bases and J by 0 bases, leaving 11 bases between them. The CDR3 DNA sequence: TGTGCCTGGGCAGACGTAAACTCTGGAAACACCATATATTTT. Translated: CAWADVNSGNTIYF.

On this clone: The same CDR3 can be traced to other DNA sequences in this sample. DNA of the CDR3: TGCGCCAGCAGCTTAGCGGGGGGGACCACAGATACGCAGTATTTT. It yields the protein CASSLAGGTTDTQYF. The chain links TRBV5-1 to TRBJ2-3, with TRBD2 identical over 10 bases. V dropped 2 bases and J dropped 2; count of bases not matched to a gene: 2. Germline-derived CDR1 and CDR2 are SGHRS and YFSETQ. The CDR3 runs to 15 residues. The full variable domain, rest sourced from reference TRBV5-1 and TRBJ2-3, is KAGVTQTPRYLIKTRGQQVTLSCSPISGHRSVSWYQQTPGQGLQFLFEYFSETQRNKGNFPGRFSGRQFSNSRSEMNVSTLELGDSALYLCASSLAGGTTDTQYFGPGTRLTVL.

The rearrangement joins TRBV7-2 to TRBJ1-1; 9 bases align to TRBD1. CDR1 and CDR2 (germline): SGHTA, FQGNSA. CDR3 size: 17 residues. Trimming cost V 1 base and J 1 base; bases outside gene matches: 7. DNA of the CDR3: TGTGCCAGCAGCTTAGGCTTTGGACAGGGGACGAACACTGAAGCTTTCTTT. Amino acid sequence: CASSLGFGQGTNTEAFF.

With regard to this clone: This specimen includes other DNA sequences encoding the same CDR3. The chain's CDR3 is CAIRPGQANTEAFF. The CDR3 bases are TGTGCCATCAGACCGGGACAAGCGAACACTGAAGCTTTCTTT. The chain combines TRBV10-3 with TRBJ1-1, with TRBD1 as a possible D gene (6 bases). Germline V gene sequence: CDR1 ENHRY, CDR2 SYGVKD. The length of the CDR3 is 14 residues. Trimming pared 6 bases from V and 1 base from J, leaving 12 bases between.

The DNA of the CDR3 is TGCAGTGCTAGTTCTAGCGGGGAGCTGTTTTTT. Protein sequence: CSASSSGELFF. The rearrangement uses TRBV20-1 and TRBJ2-2; the D is unclear. Germline loops: CDR1 DFQATT, CDR2 SNEGSKA (reference sequence). V gave up 3 bases and J gave up 7 bases, with 6 bases separating them. The CDR3 has 11 residues.

The chain is built from TRBV3-1 (or the pseudogene TRBV3-2) and TRBJ2-7, with D perhaps TRBD1 (5 bases). V was trimmed by 4 bases and J by 3 bases, leaving 10 bases between them. The CDR3 consists of 13 residues. CDR1 is LGHDT and CDR2 is YNNKEL in the germline V gene (reference sequence). The CDR3: CASSLGANYEQYF. The DNA for the CDR3 is TGTGCCAGCAGCCTAGGGGCGAACTACGAGCAGTACTTC.

The V gene is TRBV7-6, the J gene TRBJ2-3; 11 nucleotides line up with TRBD2. This CDR3 has 18 residues. Germline V gives CDR1 SGHVS, CDR2 FNYEAQ. V lost 0 bases to trimming and J lost 0 bases; unmatched junction nucleotides: 5. The CDR3 here is CASSLATSGAISTDTQYF. CDR3 in DNA: TGTGCCAGCAGCTTAGCGACTAGCGGGGCGATTAGCACAGATACGCAGTATTTT.